This T cell receptor (beta chain) came from a study of T-cell reconstitution after alpha-beta-depleted transplantation in children. V was shortened by 2 bases and J by 3 bases, with 10 bases between the two germline ends. This CDR3 comprises 13 residues. The germline V gene encodes CDR1 DFQATT and CDR2 SNEGSKA (reference sequence). Unique molecular identifiers were used in preparing the TCRbeta library. TCRdb reprocessed the PCR reads with MiXCR, giving one entry per CDR3 protein. The top ten hold around 2.5% of the sample, which has roughly 500,000 distinct CDR3 sequences, 32% seen once. In this sample, this clonotype turned up a few times.

The origin of this receptor is a human donor who donated a stem cell graft to a child with aplastic anemia. The input for sequencing was PBMCs from the stem cell graft donor, taken from the stem cell graft. The chain is built from TRBV20-1 and TRBJ1-1; D possibly corresponds to TRBD1 (6 bases). The CDR3 here is CSARKGGDTEAFF. CDR3 DNA: TGCAGTGCTAGAAAGGGGGGGGACACTGAAGCTTTCTTT.